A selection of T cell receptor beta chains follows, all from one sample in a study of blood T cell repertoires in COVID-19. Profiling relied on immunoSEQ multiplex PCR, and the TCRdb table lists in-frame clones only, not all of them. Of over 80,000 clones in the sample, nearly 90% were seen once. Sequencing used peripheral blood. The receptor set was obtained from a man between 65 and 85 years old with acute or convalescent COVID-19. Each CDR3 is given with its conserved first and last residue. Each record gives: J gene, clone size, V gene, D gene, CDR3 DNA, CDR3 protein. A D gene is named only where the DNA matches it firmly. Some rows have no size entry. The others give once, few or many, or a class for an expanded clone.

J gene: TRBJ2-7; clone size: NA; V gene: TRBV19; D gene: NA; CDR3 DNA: TGTGCCAGTAGTATCAACAGGGACTACGAGCAGTACTTC; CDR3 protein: CASSINRDYEQYF
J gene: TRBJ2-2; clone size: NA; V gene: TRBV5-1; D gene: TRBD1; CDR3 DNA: TGCGCCAGCAGCCGGACAGGGATTGGGGATACCGGGGAGCTGTTTTTT; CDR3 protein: CASSRTGIGDTGELFF
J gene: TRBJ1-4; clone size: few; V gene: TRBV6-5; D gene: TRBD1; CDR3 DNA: TGTGCCAGCAGACAACAGGGGGTTCGGGAAAAACTGTTTTTT; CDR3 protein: CASRQQGVREKLFF
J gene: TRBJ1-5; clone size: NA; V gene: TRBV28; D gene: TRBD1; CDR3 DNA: TGTGCCAGTGTCGCGGGACAGGGGGGACAGCCCCAGCATTTT; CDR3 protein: CASVAGQGGQPQHF
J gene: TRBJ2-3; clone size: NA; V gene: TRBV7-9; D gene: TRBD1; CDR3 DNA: TGTGCCAGCAGCTCCCGGGACAGGGATACGCAGTATTTT; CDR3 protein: CASSSRDRDTQYF
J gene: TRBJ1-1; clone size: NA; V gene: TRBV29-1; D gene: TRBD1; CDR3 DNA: TGCAGCGTTCTGGGACAGAAGAACACTGAAGCTTTCTTT; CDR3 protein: CSVLGQKNTEAFF
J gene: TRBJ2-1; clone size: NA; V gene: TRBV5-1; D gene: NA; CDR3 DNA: TGCGCCAGCAGCTTGGCCGAATCGGAGGGCAATGAGCAGTTCTTC; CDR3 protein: CASSLAESEGNEQFF
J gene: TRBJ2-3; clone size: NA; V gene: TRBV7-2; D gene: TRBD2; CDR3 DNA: TGTGCCAGCAGCTTAACGACTAGCGGGGGGCAAAATACGCAGTATTTT; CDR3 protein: CASSLTTSGGQNTQYF
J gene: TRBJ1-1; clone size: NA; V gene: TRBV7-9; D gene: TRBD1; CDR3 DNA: TGTGCCAGCAGCTTAGAGGGACAGGGTAAGAGGACTGAAGCTTTCTTT; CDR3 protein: CASSLEGQGKRTEAFF
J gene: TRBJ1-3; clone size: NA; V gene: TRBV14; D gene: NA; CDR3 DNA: TGTGCCAGCAGCCTAATAGGAAACACCATATATTTT; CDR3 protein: CASSLIGNTIYF
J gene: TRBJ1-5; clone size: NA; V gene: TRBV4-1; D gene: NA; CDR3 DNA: TGCGCCAGCAGCCAAGGGTTCGACAGTACGAATCAGCCCCAGCATTTT; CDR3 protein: CASSQGFDSTNQPQHF
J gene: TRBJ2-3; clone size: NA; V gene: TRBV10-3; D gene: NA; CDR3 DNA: TGTGCCATCAGTGAGTCCGGCAGGGGAACGGATACGCAGTATTTT; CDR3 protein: CAISESGRGTDTQYF
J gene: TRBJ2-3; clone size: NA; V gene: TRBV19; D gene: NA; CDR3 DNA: TGTGCCAGTAAGACAGGACTCACAGATACGCAGTATTTT; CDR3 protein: CASKTGLTDTQYF
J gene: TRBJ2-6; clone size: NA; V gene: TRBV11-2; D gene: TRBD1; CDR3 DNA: TGTGCCAGCAGCTTAGGTAGGGGGCGTACTTCTGGGGCCAACGTCCTGACTTTC; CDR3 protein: CASSLGRGRTSGANVLTF
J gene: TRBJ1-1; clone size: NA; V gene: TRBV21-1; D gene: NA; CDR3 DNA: TGTGCCAGCAGCAAAGGTGAACCGGGACAGGGGGCGATGAACACTGAAGCTTTCTTT; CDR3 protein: CASSKGEPGQGAMNTEAFF